This is a list of T cell receptor beta chains from one sample in a study of blood T cells in healthy people across ages. TCRdb reprocessed the 5' RACE reads with MiXCR, giving one entry per CDR3 protein. The sample lists 1.5 million to 2 million distinct CDR3 sequences; about two fifths were seen once. Sequencing was performed on blood. The receptor set was obtained from a human donor in good health. The CDR3 runs from the conserved cysteine through the conserved F or W. A D gene is named only where the DNA matches it firmly. Clone size is not always given. Where it is, it says once, few, many or a class for expanded clones.

d_gene: NA; j_gene: TRBJ2-1; abundance: few; v_gene: TRBV28; CDR3nt: TGTGCCAGCAGAGCGTTGGGATTCTACAATGAGCAGTTCTTC; CDR3aa: CASRALGFYNEQFF
d_gene: NA; j_gene: TRBJ2-1; abundance: NA; v_gene: TRBV3-1; CDR3nt: TGTGCCAGCAGCATGCGTGGGGGCTATGATGAGCAGTTCTTC; CDR3aa: CASSMRGGYDEQFF
d_gene: NA; j_gene: TRBJ2-1; abundance: few; v_gene: TRBV5-1; CDR3nt: TGCGCCAGCAGCTTAGCTAGTGGTCGCAATGAGCAGTTCTTC; CDR3aa: CASSLASGRNEQFF
d_gene: NA; j_gene: TRBJ1-2; abundance: NA; v_gene: TRBV6-1; CDR3nt: TGTGCCAGCAGTGAACTATCCGGCAGGTTCGGCTACACCTTC; CDR3aa: CASSELSGRFGYTF
d_gene: NA; j_gene: TRBJ2-5; abundance: NA; v_gene: TRBV20-1; CDR3nt: TGCAGTGCCCCCCCGCAGGGACAAGAGACCCAGTACTTC; CDR3aa: CSAPPQGQETQYF
d_gene: NA; j_gene: TRBJ2-7; abundance: NA; v_gene: TRBV12-3/TRBV12-4; CDR3nt: TGTGCCAGCAGCCTAGGGTCTGTCCCCTACGAGCAGTACTTC; CDR3aa: CASSLGSVPYEQYF
d_gene: NA; j_gene: TRBJ1-5; abundance: few; v_gene: TRBV7-2; CDR3nt: TGTGCCAGCGAGCAGCCCCAGCATTTT; CDR3aa: CASEQPQHF
d_gene: NA; j_gene: TRBJ1-2; abundance: few; v_gene: TRBV12-3/TRBV12-4; CDR3nt: TGTGCCAGCAGTTCTACTCTCGGCAGGGTGACAGAGAACTATGGCTACACCTTC; CDR3aa: CASSSTLGRVTENYGYTF
d_gene: TRBD2; j_gene: TRBJ2-3; abundance: few; v_gene: TRBV20-1; CDR3nt: TGCAGTGCCCCTTTACGGACTAGCGGGGATCTTGATACGCAGTATTTT; CDR3aa: CSAPLRTSGDLDTQYF
d_gene: NA; j_gene: TRBJ2-2; abundance: NA; v_gene: TRBV5-8; CDR3nt: TGTGCCAGCAGCTTGAACAGAAGGAACACCGGGGAGCTGTTTTTT; CDR3aa: CASSLNRRNTGELFF
d_gene: NA; j_gene: TRBJ2-5; abundance: NA; v_gene: TRBV20-1; CDR3nt: TGCAGTGCTTCAGTTGCGGGGCCGGGGACCCAGTACTTC; CDR3aa: CSASVAGPGTQYF